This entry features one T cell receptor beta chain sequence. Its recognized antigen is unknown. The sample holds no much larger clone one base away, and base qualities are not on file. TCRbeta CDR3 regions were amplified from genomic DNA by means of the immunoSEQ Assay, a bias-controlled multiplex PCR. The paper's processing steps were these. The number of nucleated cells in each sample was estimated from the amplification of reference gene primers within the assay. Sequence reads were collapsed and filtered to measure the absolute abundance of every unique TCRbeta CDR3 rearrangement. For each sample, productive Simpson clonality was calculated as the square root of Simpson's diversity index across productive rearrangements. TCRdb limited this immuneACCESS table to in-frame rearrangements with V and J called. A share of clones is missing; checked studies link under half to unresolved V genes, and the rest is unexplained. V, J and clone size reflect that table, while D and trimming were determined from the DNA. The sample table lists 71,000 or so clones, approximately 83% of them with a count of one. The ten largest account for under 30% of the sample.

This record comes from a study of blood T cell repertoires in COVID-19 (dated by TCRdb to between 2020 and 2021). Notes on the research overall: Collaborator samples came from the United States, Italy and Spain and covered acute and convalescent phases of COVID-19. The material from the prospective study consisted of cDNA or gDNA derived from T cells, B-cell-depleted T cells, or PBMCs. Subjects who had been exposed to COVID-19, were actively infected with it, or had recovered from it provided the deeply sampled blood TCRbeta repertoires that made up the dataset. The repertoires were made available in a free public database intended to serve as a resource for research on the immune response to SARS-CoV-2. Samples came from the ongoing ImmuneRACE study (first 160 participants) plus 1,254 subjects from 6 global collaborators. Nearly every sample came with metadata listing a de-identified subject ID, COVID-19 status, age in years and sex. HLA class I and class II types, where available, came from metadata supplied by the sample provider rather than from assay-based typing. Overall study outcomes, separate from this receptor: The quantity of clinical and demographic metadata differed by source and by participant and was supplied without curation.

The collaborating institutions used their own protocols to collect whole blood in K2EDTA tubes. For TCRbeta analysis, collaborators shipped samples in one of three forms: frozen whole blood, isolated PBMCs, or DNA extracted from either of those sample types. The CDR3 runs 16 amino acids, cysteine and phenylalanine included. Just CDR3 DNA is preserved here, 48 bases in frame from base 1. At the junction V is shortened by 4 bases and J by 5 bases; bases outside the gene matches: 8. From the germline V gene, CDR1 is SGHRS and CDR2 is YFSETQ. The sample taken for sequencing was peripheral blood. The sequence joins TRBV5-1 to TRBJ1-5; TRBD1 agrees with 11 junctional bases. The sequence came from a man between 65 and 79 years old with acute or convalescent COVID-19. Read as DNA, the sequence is TGCGCCAGCAGCCCTGGGACAGGGGGTCCAGATCAGCCCCAGCATTTT. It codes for CASSPGTGGPDQPQHF. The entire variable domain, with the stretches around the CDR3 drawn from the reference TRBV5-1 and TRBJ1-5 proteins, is KAGVTQTPRYLIKTRGQQVTLSCSPISGHRSVSWYQQTPGQGLQFLFEYFSETQRNKGNFPGRFSGRQFSNSRSEMNVSTLELGDSALYLCASSPGTGGPDQPQHFGDGTRLSIL.